This TCR beta chain originates from a study of blood T cells in healthy people across ages. Trimming shortened V by 5 bases and J by 4 bases, and 15 bases separated the two germline ends. There are 14 residues in the CDR3. CDR1 is SGDLS and CDR2 is YYNGEE in the germline V gene. Sample-barcoded 5' priming and a J-beta primer mix drove a second PCR of roughly 7 to 11 cycles. With 12 random nucleotides, a template-switch adaptor tagged each individual cDNA molecule. TCRdb analysed the 5' RACE reads with MiXCR anew, one entry per CDR3 protein. The data hold 540,000 or so distinct CDR3 sequences, with 24% observed a single time. This sample also appeared in a second study, on T cells of mothers and their children. That investigation notes: Samples were provided by three healthy Caucasian mothers and their six children. In each mother, TCR beta CDR3 reads exceeded 10 million; in each child, they numbered 3 million to 3.5 million. Comparable shaping of TCR recombination output by thymic selection was observed in related and unrelated pairs.

Material: blood. This clonotype originated in a boy between 5 and 17 years old in good health. The chain carries TRBV9 and TRBJ2-5; TRBD1 or TRBD2 may be the D gene (7 bases each). The CDR3 DNA reads as TGTGCCAGCAGTGGGAGGGGGCTGGGAGAGACCCAGTACTTC. This codes for CASSGRGLGETQYF.